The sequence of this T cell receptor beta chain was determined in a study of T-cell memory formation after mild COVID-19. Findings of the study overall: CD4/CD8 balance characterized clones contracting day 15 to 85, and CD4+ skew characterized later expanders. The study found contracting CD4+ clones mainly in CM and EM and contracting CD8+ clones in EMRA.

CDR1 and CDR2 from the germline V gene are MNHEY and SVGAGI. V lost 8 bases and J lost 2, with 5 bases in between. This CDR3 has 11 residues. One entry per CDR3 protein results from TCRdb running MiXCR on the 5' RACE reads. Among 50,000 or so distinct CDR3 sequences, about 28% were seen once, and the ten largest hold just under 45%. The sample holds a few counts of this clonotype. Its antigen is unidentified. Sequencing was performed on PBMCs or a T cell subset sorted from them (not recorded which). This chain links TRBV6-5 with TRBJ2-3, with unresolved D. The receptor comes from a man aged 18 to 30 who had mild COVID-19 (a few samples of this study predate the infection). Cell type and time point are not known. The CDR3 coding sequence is TGTGCCAGCCAAAACACAGATACGCAGTATTTT. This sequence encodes CASQNTDTQYF.